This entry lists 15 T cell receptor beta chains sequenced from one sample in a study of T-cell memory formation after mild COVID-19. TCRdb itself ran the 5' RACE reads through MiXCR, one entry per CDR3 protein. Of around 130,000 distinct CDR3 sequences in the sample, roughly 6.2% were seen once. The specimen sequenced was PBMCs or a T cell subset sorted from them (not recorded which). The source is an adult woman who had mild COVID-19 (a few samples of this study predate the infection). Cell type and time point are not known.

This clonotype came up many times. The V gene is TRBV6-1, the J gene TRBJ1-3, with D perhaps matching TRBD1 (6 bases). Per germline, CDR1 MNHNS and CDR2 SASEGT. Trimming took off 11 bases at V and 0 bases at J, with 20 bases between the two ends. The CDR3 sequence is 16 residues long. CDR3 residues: CAAGTGQFSSGNTIYF. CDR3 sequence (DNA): TGTGCCGCAGGAACCGGACAGTTTAGCTCTGGAAACACCATATATTTT.

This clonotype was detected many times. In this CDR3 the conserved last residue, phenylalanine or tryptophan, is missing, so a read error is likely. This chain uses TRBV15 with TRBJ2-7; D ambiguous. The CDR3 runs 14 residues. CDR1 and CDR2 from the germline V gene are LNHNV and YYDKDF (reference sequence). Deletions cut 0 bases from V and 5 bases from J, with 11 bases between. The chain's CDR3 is CATSRDKFLDEQYS. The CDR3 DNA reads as TGTGCCACCAGCAGAGATAAGTTTCTCGACGAGCAGTACTCC.

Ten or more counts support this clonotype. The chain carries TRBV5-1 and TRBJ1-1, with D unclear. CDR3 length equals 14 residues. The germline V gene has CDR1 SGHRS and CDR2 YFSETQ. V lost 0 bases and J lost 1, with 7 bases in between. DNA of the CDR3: TGCGCCAGCAGCTTGGCTGCACCGAACACTGAAGCTTTCTTT. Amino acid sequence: CASSLAAPNTEAFF.

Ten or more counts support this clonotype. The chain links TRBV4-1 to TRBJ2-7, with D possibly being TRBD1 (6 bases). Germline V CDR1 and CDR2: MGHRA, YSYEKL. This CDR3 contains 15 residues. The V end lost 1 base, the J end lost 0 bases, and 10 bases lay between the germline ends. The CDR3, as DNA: TGCGCCAGCAGCCAAGGGACAGTAAACTCCTACGAGCAGTACTTC. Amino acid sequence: CASSQGTVNSYEQYF.

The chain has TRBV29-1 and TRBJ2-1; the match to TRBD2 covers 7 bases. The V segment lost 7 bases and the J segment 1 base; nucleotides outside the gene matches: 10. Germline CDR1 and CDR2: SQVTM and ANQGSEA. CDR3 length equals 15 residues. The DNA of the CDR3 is TGCAGCGGAGGGATTAGCGGGCAGTCCTACAATGAGCAGTTCTTC. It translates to CSGGISGQSYNEQFF.

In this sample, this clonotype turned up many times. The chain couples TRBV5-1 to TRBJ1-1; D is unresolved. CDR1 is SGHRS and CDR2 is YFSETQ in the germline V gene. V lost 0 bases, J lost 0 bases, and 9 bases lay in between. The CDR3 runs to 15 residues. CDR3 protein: CASSLGTYLNTEAFF. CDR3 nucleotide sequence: TGCGCCAGCAGCTTGGGGACCTATTTGAACACTGAAGCTTTCTTT.

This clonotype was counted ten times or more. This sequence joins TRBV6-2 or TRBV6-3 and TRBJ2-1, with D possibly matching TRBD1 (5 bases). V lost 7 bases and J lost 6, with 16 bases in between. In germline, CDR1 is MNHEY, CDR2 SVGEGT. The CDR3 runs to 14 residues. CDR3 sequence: CASKQGPGSNEQFF. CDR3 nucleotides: TGTGCCAGCAAGCAGGGCCCAGGTAGCAATGAGCAGTTCTTC.

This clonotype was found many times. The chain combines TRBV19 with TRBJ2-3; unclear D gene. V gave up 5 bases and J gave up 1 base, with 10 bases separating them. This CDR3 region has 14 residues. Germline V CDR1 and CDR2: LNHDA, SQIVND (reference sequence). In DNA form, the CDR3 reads TGTGCCAGTAGTGCCCCAGGTGGCACAGATACGCAGTATTTT. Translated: CASSAPGGTDTQYF.

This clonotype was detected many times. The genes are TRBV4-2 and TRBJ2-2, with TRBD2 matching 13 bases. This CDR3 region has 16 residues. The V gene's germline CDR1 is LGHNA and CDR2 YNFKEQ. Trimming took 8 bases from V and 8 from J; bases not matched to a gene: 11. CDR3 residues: CASAPGGLAGIGELFF. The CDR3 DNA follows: TGTGCCAGCGCCCCGGGGGGACTAGCGGGAATAGGGGAGCTGTTTTTT.

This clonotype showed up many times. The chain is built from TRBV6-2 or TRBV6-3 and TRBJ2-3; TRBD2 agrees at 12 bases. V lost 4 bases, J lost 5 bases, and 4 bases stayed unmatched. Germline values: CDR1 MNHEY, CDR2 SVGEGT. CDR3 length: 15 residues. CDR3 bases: TGTGCCAGCAGTTTCGGACTAGCGGGGAGAGATACGCAGTATTTT. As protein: CASSFGLAGRDTQYF.

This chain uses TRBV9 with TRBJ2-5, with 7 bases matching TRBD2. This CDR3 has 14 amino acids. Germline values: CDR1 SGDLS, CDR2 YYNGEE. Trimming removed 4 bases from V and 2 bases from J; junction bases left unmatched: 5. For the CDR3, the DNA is TGTGCCAGCAGCATACAAGCGGGACAAGAGACCCAGTACTTC. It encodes CASSIQAGQETQYF.

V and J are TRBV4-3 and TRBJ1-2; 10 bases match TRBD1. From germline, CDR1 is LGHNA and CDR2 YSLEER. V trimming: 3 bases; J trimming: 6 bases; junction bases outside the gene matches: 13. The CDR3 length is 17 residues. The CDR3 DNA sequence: TGCGCCAGCAGCCACGAACCATCGGGACAGGGGAGCGATGGCTACACCTTC. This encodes CASSHEPSGQGSDGYTF.

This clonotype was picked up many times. CDR3 residues: CSVGRGQGNEQFF. CDR3 DNA sequence: TGCAGCGTGGGTAGGGGACAGGGCAATGAGCAGTTCTTC. The rearrangement uses TRBV29-1 and TRBJ2-1, with 9 bases lining up with TRBD1. CDR3 length: 13 amino acids. With V trimmed by 6 bases and J by 6 bases, 6 bases remained unmatched. Germline V gives CDR1 SQVTM, CDR2 ANQGSEA.

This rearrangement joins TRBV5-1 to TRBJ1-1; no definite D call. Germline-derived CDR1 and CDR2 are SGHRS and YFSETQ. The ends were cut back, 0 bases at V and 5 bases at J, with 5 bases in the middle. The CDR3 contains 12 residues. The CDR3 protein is CASSLAQTEAFF. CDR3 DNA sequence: TGCGCCAGCAGCTTGGCTCAGACTGAAGCTTTCTTT.

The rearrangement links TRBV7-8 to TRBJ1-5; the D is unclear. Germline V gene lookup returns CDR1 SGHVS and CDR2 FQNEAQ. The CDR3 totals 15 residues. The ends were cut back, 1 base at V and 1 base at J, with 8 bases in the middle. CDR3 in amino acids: CASSLGVGSNQPQHF. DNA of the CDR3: TGTGCCAGCAGCTTAGGAGTGGGGAGCAATCAGCCCCAGCATTTT. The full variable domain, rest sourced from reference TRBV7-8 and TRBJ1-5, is GAGVSQSPRYKVAKRGQDVALRCDPISGHVSLFWYQQALGQGPEFLTYFQNEAQLDKSGLPSDRFFAERPEGSVSTLKIQRTQQEDSAVYLCASSLGVGSNQPQHFGDGTRLSIL.